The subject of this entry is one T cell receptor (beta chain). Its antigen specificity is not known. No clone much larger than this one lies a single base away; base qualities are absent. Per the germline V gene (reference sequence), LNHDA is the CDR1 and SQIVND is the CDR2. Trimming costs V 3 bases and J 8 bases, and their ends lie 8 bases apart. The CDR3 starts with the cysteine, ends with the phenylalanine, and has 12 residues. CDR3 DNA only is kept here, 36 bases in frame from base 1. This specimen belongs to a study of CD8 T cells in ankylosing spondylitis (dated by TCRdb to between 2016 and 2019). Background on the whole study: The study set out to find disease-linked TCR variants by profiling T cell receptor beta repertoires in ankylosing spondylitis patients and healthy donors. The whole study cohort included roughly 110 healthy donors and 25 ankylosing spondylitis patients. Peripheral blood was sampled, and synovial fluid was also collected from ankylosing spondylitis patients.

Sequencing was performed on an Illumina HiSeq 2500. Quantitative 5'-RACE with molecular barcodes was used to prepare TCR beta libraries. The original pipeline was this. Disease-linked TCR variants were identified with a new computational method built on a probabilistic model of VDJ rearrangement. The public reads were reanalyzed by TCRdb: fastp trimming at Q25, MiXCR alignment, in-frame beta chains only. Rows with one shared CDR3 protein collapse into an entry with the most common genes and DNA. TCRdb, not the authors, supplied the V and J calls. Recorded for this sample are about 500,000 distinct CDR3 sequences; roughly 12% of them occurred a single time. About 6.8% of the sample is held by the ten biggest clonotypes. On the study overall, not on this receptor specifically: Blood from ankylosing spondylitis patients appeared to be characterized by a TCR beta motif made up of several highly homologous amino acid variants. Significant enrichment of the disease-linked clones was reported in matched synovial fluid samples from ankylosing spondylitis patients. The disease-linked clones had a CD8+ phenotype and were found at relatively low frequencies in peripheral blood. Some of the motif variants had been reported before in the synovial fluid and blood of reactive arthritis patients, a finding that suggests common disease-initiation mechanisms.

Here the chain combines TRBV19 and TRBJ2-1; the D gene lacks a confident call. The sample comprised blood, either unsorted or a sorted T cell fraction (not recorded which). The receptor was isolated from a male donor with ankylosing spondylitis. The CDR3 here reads CASSIGGYEQFF. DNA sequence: TGTGCCAGTAGTATCGGTGGGTATGAGCAGTTCTTC.